The table lists the clone carrying this T cell receptor (beta chain) with a few counts. The target antigen is unknown. This entry comes from a study of PD-1 blockade in mismatch repair-deficient tumors. General study points: After pembrolizumab, tumor-resident clones rose rapidly, then generally contracted before radiologic responses.

From germline, CDR1 is LNHDA and CDR2 SQIVND (reference sequence). The CDR3 consists of 14 residues. V was pared by 5 bases and J by 4 bases, with 12 bases between. Method: immunoSEQ multiplex PCR; TCRdb's copy keeps in-frame clones and lacks some. The sample carries about 100,000 clones, over 65% recorded once. The chain combines TRBV19 with TRBJ1-5; possible D gene TRBD1, 5 bases. Source: peripheral blood, taken about 33 weeks after starting pembrolizumab. The receptor's source is an adult with mismatch repair-deficient cancer. The CDR3 DNA reads TGTGCCAGTAGTCCAGCGGGGGGAAATCAGCCCCAGCATTTT. This codes for CASSPAGGNQPQHF.